Sequencing of this TCR beta chain was carried out in a study of neurological immune-mediated disorders. This clonotype was counted many times. Over 170 million TCR-beta sequences from 15-18 subjects came out of each sequencing run. TCRdb reprocessed the 5' RACE reads with MiXCR, giving one entry per CDR3 protein. Of 35,000 to 55,000 distinct CDR3 sequences listed, around 6% were seen once; the top ten hold about 0.5%. This TCR came from a woman aged 40-49 years in good health. The sample consisted of CD4+ T cells from blood.

CDR3 sequence (DNA): TGTGCCAGCAGCCAAGGCAAGGGGCCGGGCCTAGCGAAAGATACGCAGTATTTT. Protein: CASSQGKGPGLAKDTQYF. The chain carries TRBV14 and TRBJ2-3; possible D gene TRBD2, 6 bases. The CDR3 has 18 residues. The germline V gene encodes CDR1 SGHDN and CDR2 FVKESK. Trimming left V 1 base short and J 5 bases short, with 22 bases between.